The 5 T cell receptor beta chains below all came from one sample that was sequenced in a study of T cell responses to AZD1222 COVID-19 vaccine. Clones were sequenced by immunoSEQ multiplex PCR, and TCRdb holds only the in-frame ones, with some missing. The sample lists around 50,000 clones; about nine tenths were seen once. Source: peripheral blood, taken 28 days after the second AZD1222 dose. The source of these receptors is an adult who received the AZD1222 COVID-19 vaccine.

This clone was seen a single time. V usage is TRBV7-2 and J usage is TRBJ2-5; possibly TRBD1 for D (5 bases). The V gene's germline CDR1 is SGHTA and CDR2 FQGNSA. This CDR3 has 14 residues. V was shortened by 1 base and J by 2 bases, with 8 bases between the two germline ends. The CDR3 nucleotides read TGTGCCAGCAGCTTAGGACCAGGGCAAGAGACCCAGTACTTC. Translated, it gives CASSLGPGQETQYF.

The chain uses TRBV28 and TRBJ2-3, with 9 nucleotides matching TRBD2. From germline, CDR1 is MDHEN and CDR2 SYDVKM. This CDR3 spans 15 amino acids. Unmatched junction bases numbered 8, after V lost 6 bases and J lost 4 bases. The CDR3 here is CASSRASGISDTQYF. Here the CDR3 DNA reads TGTGCCAGCAGCCGCGCTAGCGGGATCTCAGATACGCAGTATTTT.

CDR3 nucleotides: TGTGCCACCAGCAGAGATAAGGGGATATACGAGCAGTACTTC. As protein: CATSRDKGIYEQYF. The chain couples TRBV15 to TRBJ2-7; D is perhaps TRBD1 (5 bases). This CDR3 is built from 14 residues. V was trimmed by 0 bases and J by 4 bases, leaving 10 bases between them. Germline values: CDR1 LNHNV, CDR2 YYDKDF (reference sequence).

This rearrangement joins TRBV7-8 to TRBJ2-7; perhaps TRBD2 as D (6 bases). The germline V gene encodes CDR1 SGHVS and CDR2 FQNEAQ. CDR3 length equals 18 residues. Deletions cut 1 base from V and 4 bases from J, with 23 bases between. CDR3 nucleotides: TGTGCCAGCAGCTTAGTGTCTAGGCGGCGGGGCTTCGATTACGAGCAGTACTTC. This gives the protein CASSLVSRRRGFDYEQYF.

The V call is TRBV6-2 or TRBV6-3, the J call TRBJ2-7; no definite D call. The CDR3 is 12 amino acids. CDR1 is MNHEY, CDR2 SVGEGT, per germline. The germline V and J ends were trimmed by 4 bases and 6 bases, with 10 bases remaining between them. The CDR3 sequence is CASSLEGFEQYF. The CDR3 nucleotides read TGTGCCAGCAGTTTGGAAGGTTTCGAGCAGTACTTC.